This T cell receptor beta chain was identified in a study of blood T cell repertoires in COVID-19. Germline CDR1 is MGHRA and CDR2 is YSYEKL. V lost 4 bases and J lost 2, with 23 bases in between. The CDR3 extends over 18 amino acids. Libraries were prepared by immunoSEQ multiplex PCR; TCRdb keeps only in-frame clonotypes and omits some of them. Among approximately 470,000 clones, roughly nine tenths were seen once, and the ten largest hold roughly 0.7%. Material for sequencing was PBMCs or T cells enriched from blood (not recorded which). The genes are TRBV4-1 and TRBJ1-2; D is ambiguous. The clonotype originates from a woman younger than 35 who had recovered from COVID-19. Here the CDR3 reads CASSLHRIRGAENYGYTF. CDR3 nucleotide sequence: TGCGCCAGCAGCCTCCACCGAATTAGAGGCGCTGAGAACTATGGCTACACCTTC.